Shown below are 5 T cell receptor beta chains from a single sample sequenced in a study of CD8 T cells in ankylosing spondylitis. Their antigens remain unidentified. TCRdb itself ran the 5' RACE reads through MiXCR, one entry per CDR3 protein. The sample consists of 220,000 or so distinct CDR3 sequences, around 17% of them appearing once. Whole-study results and caveats: The study identified a TCR beta motif of seven or eight highly homologous variants that appeared characteristic of ankylosing spondylitis blood.

Material: blood, either unsorted or a sorted T cell fraction (not recorded which). The receptors were gathered from a male donor with ankylosing spondylitis.

The chain joins TRBV9 to TRBJ2-3; either TRBD1 or TRBD2 may supply D (6 bases each). Trimming left V 0 bases short and J 0 bases short, with 11 bases between. Germline CDR1 reads SGDLS; CDR2 reads YYNGEE. This CDR3 contains 16 residues. The CDR3 DNA follows: TGTGCCAGCAGCGTAGACGGAGGGGGTAGCACAGATACGCAGTATTTT. Amino acid sequence: CASSVDGGGSTDTQYF.

This clonotype was seen only a few times. This rearrangement joins TRBV24-1 to TRBJ2-1; the D gene is possibly TRBD2 (7 bases). V was trimmed by 4 bases and J by 3 bases, leaving 15 bases between them. In germline, CDR1 is KGHDR, CDR2 SFDVKD. The CDR3 is 16 amino acids. In DNA form, the CDR3 reads TGTGCCACCAGTGACCTAGGGGGAGGGGACTACAATGAGCAGTTCTTC. This sequence encodes CATSDLGGGDYNEQFF.

This clonotype was seen only a few times. The chain carries TRBV12-3 or TRBV12-4 and TRBJ2-5; no clear D. This CDR3 is built from 14 residues. Trimming took 3 bases from V and 5 from J, leaving 13 bases between them. The CDR3 here is CASSFNLDGETQYF. Written as DNA, the CDR3 is TGTGCCAGCAGTTTTAATTTAGATGGGGAGACCCAGTACTTC.

This clonotype appeared a few times. The rearrangement uses TRBV27 and TRBJ1-1; a possible D gene is TRBD1 (6 bases). V lost 5 bases and J lost 0, with 13 bases in between. This CDR3 is built from 15 residues. The germline V gene has CDR1 MNHEY and CDR2 SMNVEV (reference sequence). This CDR3 reads CASSPPGGMNTEAFF. The CDR3 nucleotides read TGTGCCAGCAGTCCGCCGGGGGGCATGAACACTGAAGCTTTCTTT.

This clonotype was picked up a small number of times. The V and J genes are TRBV7-3 and TRBJ2-3; 8 nucleotides line up with TRBD1. V gave up 2 bases and J gave up 4 bases; unmatched junction bases: 2. CDR3 size: 14 residues. Germline V lookup: CDR1 SGHTA, CDR2 FQGTGA. The CDR3 region is CASSLLQGADTQYF. DNA for the CDR3: TGTGCCAGCAGCTTACTACAGGGGGCAGATACGCAGTATTTT.